This T cell receptor beta chain was documented in a study of CD8+CD57+ T cells in acquired aplastic anemia. The CDR3 runs 11 residues. Germline CDR1 SQVTM, CDR2 ANQGSEA. V lost 4 bases and J lost 14, with 15 bases in between. Genomic DNA templated the TCR beta VDJ and CDR3 profiling. TCRdb reprocessed the reads with MiXCR, giving one entry per CDR3 protein. This table holds 200,000 to 300,000 distinct CDR3 sequences, 47% found once. For sequencing, patients were chosen who had shown expansion of CD8+CD57+ cells by flow cytometry. The source of this sequence is a human donor with aplastic anemia. The chain carries TRBV29-1 and TRBJ2-1; D not resolved. The sequencing input was sorted CD4+, CD8+, or CD8+CD57+ T cells (not recorded which) from PBMCs. CDR3 protein: CSVGPRGSKFF. Here the CDR3 DNA reads TGCAGCGTTGGGCCCCGTGGAAGTAAGTTCTTC.